A selection of T cell receptor beta chains follows, all from one sample in a study of CD8+ T cells in alopecia areata. Only in-frame clones appear in the TCRdb table, and some are missing; sequencing was by immunoSEQ multiplex PCR. The sample has about 180,000 clones, roughly 60% seen once. Source: CD4+ T cells sorted from blood, taken at week 0. Every receptor here comes from a human donor with alopecia areata. CDR3s include the opening cysteine and the closing phenylalanine or tryptophan. A D gene is named only where the DNA matches it firmly. A clone size is listed for some rows: how often the clone was seen (once, few, many), or a class if it is expanded.

>TRBV11-2|.|.|TRBJ1-1|13
TGTGCCAGCGAATCGGGGATGAACACTGAAGCTTTCTTT
CASESGMNTEAFF
>TRBV6-6|.|.|TRBJ2-6|15
TGTGCCAGCAGTCGGACTCTCTCTGGGGCCAACGTCCTGACTTTC
CASSRTLSGANVLTF
>TRBV7-3|.|.|TRBJ1-4|13
TGTGCCAGCAGCCACCACCGTTGGGTCCGACTGTTTTTT
CASSHHRWVRLFF
>TRBV29-1|.|.|TRBJ2-6|13
TGCAGCGCTGAAGTCTCTGGGGCCAACGTCCTGACTTTC
CSAEVSGANVLTF
>TRBV7-2|.|.|TRBJ2-3|15
TGTGCCAGCAGTTTAGATCAGGGGAGCACAGATACGCAGTATTTT
CASSLDQGSTDTQYF
>TRBV30|.|.|TRBJ1-5|17
TGTGCCTGGAGTGTAAGAAGGGTTCGTTGGAGCAATCAGCCCCAGCATTTT
CAWSVRRVRWSNQPQHF
>TRBV29-1|.|TRBD2|TRBJ2-1|13
TGCAGCGGCCTAGCGGGGGGGCGCAATGAGCAGTTCTTC
CSGLAGGRNEQFF
>TRBV4-1|.|.|TRBJ1-1|15
TGCGCCAGCAGCCCGCCCCCAAGAACGGGGGGTAATGCTTTCTTT
CASSPPPRTGGNAFF
>TRBV30|few|.|TRBJ1-1|12
TGTGCCTGGAGGGCGGATAACACTGAAGCTTTCTTT
CAWRADNTEAFF
>TRBV30|.|TRBD2|TRBJ2-5|13
TGTGCCTCTAGCGGGGGGAGAAAAGAGACCCAGTACTTC
CASSGGRKETQYF
>TRBV5-4|.|TRBD2|TRBJ2-1|14
TGTGCCAGCAGCCCACCGACTAGCGGGGGTGAGCAGTTCTTC
CASSPPTSGGEQFF
>TRBV27|.|.|TRBJ2-3|11
TGTGCCAGCAGTTGGGGGGATACGCAGTATTTT
CASSWGDTQYF
>TRBV30|.|.|TRBJ1-1|13
TGTGCCTGGAGTATGGACAGCGGCCTGGGAGCTTTCTTT
CAWSMDSGLGAFF
>TRBV27|.|.|TRBJ2-1|16
TGTGCCAGCCGGAGGGACGCTACGGGCTCCTACAATGAGCAGTTCTTC
CASRRDATGSYNEQFF
>TRBV9|.|.|TRBJ2-1|17
TGTGCCAGCAGCGTAGAACTTGGCTCTAGCTCCTACAATGAGCAGTTCTTC
CASSVELGSSSYNEQFF
>TRBV2|.|TRBD1|TRBJ1-6|14
TGTGCCAGCAGTGACCGTACTGCCCACAGGGGGAAACACTTT
CASSDRTAHRGKHF
>TRBV7-9|.|.|TRBJ2-7|15
TGCGCCAGCAGCCAAGTTACGGGTCCGGGCTACGAGCAGTACTTC
CASSQVTGPGYEQYF
>TRBV7-9|few|TRBD1|TRBJ1-6|14
TGTGCCAGCAGCCTCGGACAGGGACATTCACCCCTCCACTTT
CASSLGQGHSPLHF
>TRBV20-1|.|.|TRBJ1-2|11
TGCAGTGCGCAGATAGGGAGTGGCTACACCTTC
CSAQIGSGYTF
>TRBV5-1|.|.|TRBJ2-6|14
TGCGCCAGCAGCTTGGCCAGTGGGGCCAACGTCCTGACTTTC
CASSLASGANVLTF
>TRBV7-7|.|.|TRBJ2-7|18
TGTGCCAGCAGCTTGGGGGACACCGTCTTGCCCGGAGGTTACGAGCAGTACTTC
CASSLGDTVLPGGYEQYF
>TRBV5-1|.|TRBD1|TRBJ1-2|13
TGCGCCAGCAGCTTGTGGGGACAGGATGGCTACACCTTC
CASSLWGQDGYTF